The 18 T cell receptor beta chains reported below all come from one sample, sequenced in a study of post-analysis software for immune sequencing data (dated by TCRdb to about 2015). The time point label for this specimen denotes: second blood draw from one MS patient after hematopoietic stem cell transplantation. Libraries came from PCR. TCRdb names Illumina HiSeq 2500 as the instrument used. To reduce PCR and sequencing biases, unique molecular identifiers were incorporated into the TCR beta cDNA libraries. TCRdb passed the public sequencing reads through fastp at Q25 and MiXCR, retaining productive beta sequences. All rows with the same CDR3 protein become a single entry with the most common DNA and genes. The sample table lists about 160,000 distinct CDR3 sequences, 36% of them with a count of one. The ten largest clones add up to 25% to 35% of the sample. Sequencing was performed on blood, taken after autologous hematopoietic stem cell transplantation. The receptor source for this set is a girl between 10 and 17 years old with multiple sclerosis. Donor details come from another sample of the same person, matched by shared clones.

The CDR3 reads CASSTGQGDNQPQHF. The CDR3 bases are TGCGCCAGCAGCACGGGGCAGGGAGATAATCAGCCCCAGCATTTT. The rearrangement links TRBV4-1 to TRBJ1-5; D possibly corresponds to TRBD1 (5 bases). V lost 5 bases and J 4 bases, leaving 15 bases between the germline ends. The CDR3 is made up of 15 amino acids. Germline CDR1 reads MGHRA; CDR2 reads YSYEKL.

On this clonotype: Sequence at one end of the junction differs from germline and may be a read error. This chain uses TRBV15 with TRBJ2-1, with D unclear. There are 14 residues in the CDR3. Per germline, CDR1 LNHNV and CDR2 YYDKDF (reference sequence). The CDR3 sequence is CATSRDLQHNEQFF. CDR3 sequence (DNA): TGTGCCACCAGTAGAGATCTCCAGCACAATGAGCAGTTCTTC.

This sequence joins TRBV20-1 and TRBJ1-4; 9 bases are shared with TRBD1. Germline CDR1 DFQATT, CDR2 SNEGSKA (reference sequence). Trimming removed 3 bases from V and 3 bases from J; junction bases left unmatched: 2. The CDR3 runs to 14 residues. The CDR3 loop reads CSARGQGANEKLFF. The CDR3, as DNA: TGCAGTGCTAGGGGACAGGGTGCTAATGAAAAACTGTTTTTT.

About this clonotype: A much larger clone lies one base from this, so it may be a read error. The chain is built from TRBV20-1 and TRBJ2-1; 10 bases match TRBD2. Germline V gene sequence: CDR1 DFQATT, CDR2 SNEGSKA (reference sequence). V shed 6 bases and J 4 bases; nucleotides not matched to a gene: 9. The CDR3 is made up of 15 amino acids. CDR3 sequence (DNA): TGCAGTGCCAGTGCCGTAGCGGGAGGTTACAATGAGCAGTTCTTC. Translation: CSASAVAGGYNEQFF.

The rearrangement uses TRBV5-1 and TRBJ2-7; the D gene is possibly TRBD2 (6 bases). With 3 bases removed from V and 2 bases from J, the gap between germline ends came to 12 bases. The CDR3 sequence is 14 residues long. In germline, CDR1 is SGHRS, CDR2 YFSETQ. The CDR3 sequence is CASSWGLEAYEQYF. The CDR3 DNA reads TGCGCCAGCAGCTGGGGACTGGAGGCCTACGAGCAGTACTTC.

The V gene is TRBV4-2, the J gene TRBJ2-3; D is ambiguous. Trimming shortened V by 3 bases and J by 13 bases, and 11 bases separated the two germline ends. The CDR3 loop spans 11 amino acids. Looked up from germline, CDR1 is LGHNA and CDR2 is YNFKEQ. CDR3 protein: CASSQYPEEYF. The CDR3 nucleotides read TGTGCCAGCAGCCAGTACCCTGAGGAGTATTTT.

This clonotype was recorded a few times. V and J are TRBV29-1 and TRBJ2-1; 9 positions match TRBD1. The V segment lost 3 bases and the J segment 2 bases; nucleotides outside the gene matches: 17. This CDR3 contains 19 residues. Germline V lookup: CDR1 SQVTM, CDR2 ANQGSEA. Written as DNA, the CDR3 is TGCAGCGTTGATCCCTACCGGGACAGGGCCACGCCACCCTACAATGAGCAGTTCTTC. Amino acids: CSVDPYRDRATPPYNEQFF.

V is TRBV4-3 and J is TRBJ2-5; 7 nucleotides line up with TRBD2. TRBJ2-7 matches the DNA end more closely, so the J call is doubtful. From germline, CDR1 is LGHNA and CDR2 YSLEER. This CDR3 has 15 amino acids. CDR3 in amino acids: CASSQEASGFYEQYF. For the CDR3, the DNA is TGCGCCAGCAGCCAAGAGGCTAGCGGATTCTACGAGCAGTACTTC.

Remarks on this clonotype: At one of its ends the junction is not consistent with the germline gene, which may arise from a read error. The CDR3 here is CASSQGGATNIQYF. CDR3 nucleotides: TGTGCCAGCAGCCAAGGGGGCGCCACAAACATTCAGTACTTC. The chain has TRBV14 and TRBJ2-4; a weak D match, TRBD1 (5 bases). In germline, CDR1 is SGHDN, CDR2 FVKESK. This CDR3 region has 14 residues.

The chain joins TRBV27 to TRBJ2-1; D unresolved. This CDR3 contains 16 residues. The germline CDR1 and CDR2 sequences are MNHEY and SMNVEV (reference sequence). Between the trimmed V and J ends, which lost 2 bases and 4 bases, there was a span of 15 bases. Here the CDR3 reads CASSLSPPPRYNEQFF. CDR3 DNA sequence: TGTGCCAGCAGTTTAAGCCCCCCCCCGAGGTACAATGAGCAGTTCTTC.

The chain uses TRBV5-1 and TRBJ2-3; D unclear. The CDR3 is 13 residues long. Germline assignment: CDR1 SGHRS and CDR2 YFSETQ. Trimming took off 5 bases at V and 3 bases at J, with 10 bases between the two ends. The CDR3 DNA reads TGCGCCAGCAGTGACGTGGGAACAGATACGCAGTATTTT. Its protein is CASSDVGTDTQYF.

This rearrangement joins TRBV10-1 to TRBJ2-3; D remains unclear. Germline V lookup: CDR1 WNHNN, CDR2 SYGVQD (reference sequence). This CDR3 comprises 15 residues. Trimming took off 3 bases at V and 4 bases at J, with 14 bases between the two ends. For the CDR3, the DNA is TGCGCCAGCAGTGACCGACCCCTCGACTCAGATACGCAGTATTTT. Translating it yields CASSDRPLDSDTQYF.

The chain carries TRBV7-8 and TRBJ2-1, with unresolved D. Trimming took off 5 bases at V and 8 bases at J, with 13 bases between the two ends. CDR1 is SGHVS, CDR2 FQNEAQ, per germline. The CDR3 has 13 residues. CDR3 sequence (DNA): TGTGCCAGCAGCCCTGCGTGGGTCCATGAGCAGTTCTTC. It translates to CASSPAWVHEQFF.

In this sample, this clonotype turned up a few times. The J gene is TRBJ1-1, the V gene TRBV7-9; no clear D. Germline loops: CDR1 SEHNR, CDR2 FQNEAQ (reference sequence). Deletions cut 5 bases from V and 4 bases from J, with 2 bases between. The CDR3 runs 10 residues. The CDR3, as DNA: TGTGCCAGCAGCCTCACTGAAGCTTTCTTT. This sequence encodes CASSLTEAFF.

This clonotype was recorded a few times. The genes are TRBV20-1 and TRBJ2-1; 11 bases map to TRBD2. Germline V gene data show CDR1 as DFQATT and CDR2 as SNEGSKA (reference sequence). The CDR3 is 13 amino acids. V shed 7 bases and J 8 bases; nucleotides not matched to a gene: 7. In nucleotides, the CDR3 is TGCAGTGGACTAGCGGGGACTACGGATGAGCAGTTCTTC. Protein: CSGLAGTTDEQFF.

The chain carries TRBV25-1 and TRBJ2-1, with D maybe TRBD1 (5 bases). Germline V CDR1 and CDR2: MGHDK, SYGVNS. The CDR3 loop spans 15 amino acids. Deletions cut 5 bases from V and 0 bases from J, with 11 bases between. CDR3 nucleotide sequence: TGTGCCAGCAGTTTACAGGTTAGCTCCTACAATGAGCAGTTCTTC. Encoded protein: CASSLQVSSYNEQFF.

This chain uses TRBV20-1 with TRBJ2-3, with D perhaps TRBD1 or TRBD2 (6 bases each). Germline V gene lookup returns CDR1 DFQATT and CDR2 SNEGSKA (reference sequence). The CDR3 length is 14 residues. Trimming removed 7 bases from V and 4 bases from J, with 18 bases in between. CDR3 in amino acids: CSVWGPRGADTQYF. The CDR3 region has the DNA TGCAGTGTCTGGGGTCCTAGGGGGGCAGATACGCAGTATTTT.

In the case of this clonotype: One junction end does not reproduce the germline sequence, and a read error may be involved. The chain employs TRBV5-1 and TRBJ2-4; no clear D. The J call could be wrong; TRBJ2-5 is a better fit for the DNA end. Germline CDR1 is SGHRS and CDR2 is YFSETQ. The CDR3 runs 16 residues. The CDR3 DNA sequence: TGCGCCTGCAGCTTGGTGCTAGGGTCCAAACAAGAGACCCAGTACTTC. This translates into CACSLVLGSKQETQYF.